This TCR beta chain is from a study of CD8 T cells in ankylosing spondylitis. Study outcomes and limitations: Disease-linked clones were reportedly significantly enriched in matched ankylosing spondylitis synovial fluid. In ankylosing spondylitis blood, a motif of seven to nine highly homologous TCR beta variants appeared characteristic.

In germline, CDR1 is DFQATT, CDR2 SNEGSKA (reference sequence). The V gene end was trimmed by 7 bases and the J gene end by 7 bases; junction bases not matched to a gene: 14. The CDR3 loop spans 14 amino acids. This clonotype has just a few counts. No antigen is known for it. Each CDR3 protein is one row after TCRdb ran MiXCR on the 5' RACE reads. This table has hundreds of thousands of distinct CDR3 sequences, over 15% appearing once. This TCR was recovered from a male donor with ankylosing spondylitis. The chain couples TRBV20-1 to TRBJ2-7; 9 nucleotides match TRBD1. The sample comprised blood, either unsorted or a sorted T cell fraction (not recorded which). This chain's CDR3 is CSVIGNRGLGEQYF. Here the CDR3 DNA reads TGCAGTGTTATCGGAAACAGGGGGCTGGGAGAGCAGTACTTC.